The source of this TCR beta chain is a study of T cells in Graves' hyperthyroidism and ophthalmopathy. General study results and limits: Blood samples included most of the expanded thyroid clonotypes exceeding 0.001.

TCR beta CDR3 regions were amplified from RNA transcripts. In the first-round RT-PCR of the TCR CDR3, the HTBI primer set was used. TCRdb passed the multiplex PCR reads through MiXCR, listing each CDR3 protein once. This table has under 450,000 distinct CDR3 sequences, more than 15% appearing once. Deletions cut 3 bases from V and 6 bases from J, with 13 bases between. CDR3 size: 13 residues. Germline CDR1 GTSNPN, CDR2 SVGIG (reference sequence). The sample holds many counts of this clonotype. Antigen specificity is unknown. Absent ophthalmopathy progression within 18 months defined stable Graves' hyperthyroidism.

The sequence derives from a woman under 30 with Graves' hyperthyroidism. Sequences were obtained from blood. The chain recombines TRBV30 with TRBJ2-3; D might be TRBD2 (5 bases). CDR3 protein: CAWRGGPGDTQYF. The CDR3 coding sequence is TGTGCCTGGAGGGGCGGGCCCGGCGATACGCAGTATTTT.